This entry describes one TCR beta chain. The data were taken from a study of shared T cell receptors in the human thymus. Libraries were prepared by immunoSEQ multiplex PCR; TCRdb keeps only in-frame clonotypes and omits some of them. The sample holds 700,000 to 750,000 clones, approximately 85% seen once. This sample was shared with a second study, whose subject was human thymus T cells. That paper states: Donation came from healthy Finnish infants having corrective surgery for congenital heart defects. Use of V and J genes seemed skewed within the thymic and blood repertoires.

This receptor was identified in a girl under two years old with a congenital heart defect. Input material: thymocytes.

In DNA form, the CDR3 reads TGTGCCAGCAGTGAAATTGAAACGACTTATGGCTACACCTTC. Translation gives CASSEIETTYGYTF. The gene calls are TRBV6-1 and TRBJ1-2; D is unclear. The germline V and J ends were trimmed by 2 bases and 5 bases, with 12 bases remaining between them. CDR1 and CDR2 from the germline V gene are MNHNS and SASEGT. The CDR3 is 14 residues long.